These T cell receptor beta chains were read from a single sample in a study of shared clonotypes between healthy human individuals. Assay: immunoSEQ multiplex PCR; the TCRdb copy retains only in-frame clones and omits some. The sample lists around 1.1 million clones, around 78% seen once, with 0.6% to 0.7% in the top ten. Sequencing was performed on memory CD4+ T cells from PBMCs. The receptor source for this set is a man younger than 30 in good health. Some clones in this sample may be carry-over from other donors' samples. CDR3s include the opening cysteine and the closing phenylalanine or tryptophan.

j_call	v_call	cdr3_aa
TRBJ1-5	TRBV7-9	CASSLGTASNQPQHF
TRBJ1-1	TRBV5-5	CASTISLSGALNTEAFF
TRBJ1-5	TRBV5-6	CASSRRGGNQPQHF
TRBJ1-5	TRBV2	CASRNDRNQPQHF
TRBJ2-2	TRBV5-1	CASSPRTGEGSGELFF
TRBJ2-2	TRBV5-6	CASSLRGHPPGELFF
TRBJ2-7	TRBV5-1	CASRWDISYEQYF
TRBJ2-5	TRBV15	CATSRGQAEVTQYF
TRBJ2-2	TRBV10-3	CAISVTRDGTGELFF
TRBJ2-2	TRBV4-2	CASSQESTGGGRGELFF
TRBJ2-6	TRBV5-1	CASSLGQFGGANVLTF
TRBJ1-4	TRBV7-2	CASSDDLAGNNEKLFF
TRBJ2-2	TRBV2	CASSATSTGELFF
TRBJ2-5	TRBV5-6	CASSFTGGARETQYF
TRBJ1-2	TRBV28	CASSLSPNYGYTF
TRBJ2-6	TRBV5-1	CASSRPPGDLLWGANVLTF
TRBJ1-1	TRBV7-9	CASSFSTYSAFF
TRBJ1-5	TRBV19	CARSRDRKESHQPQHF